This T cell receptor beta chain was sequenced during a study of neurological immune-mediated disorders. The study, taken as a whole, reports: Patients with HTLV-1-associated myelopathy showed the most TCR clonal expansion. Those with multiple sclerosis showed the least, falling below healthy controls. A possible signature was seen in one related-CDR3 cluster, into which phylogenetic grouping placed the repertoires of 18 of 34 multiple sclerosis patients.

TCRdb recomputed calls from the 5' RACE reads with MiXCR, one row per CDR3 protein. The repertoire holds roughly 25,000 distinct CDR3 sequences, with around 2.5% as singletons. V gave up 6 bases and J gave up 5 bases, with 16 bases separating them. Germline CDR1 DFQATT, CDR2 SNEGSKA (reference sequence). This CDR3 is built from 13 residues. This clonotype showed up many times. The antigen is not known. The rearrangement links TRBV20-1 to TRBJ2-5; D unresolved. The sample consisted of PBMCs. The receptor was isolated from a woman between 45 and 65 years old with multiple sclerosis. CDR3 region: CSAPGRVRETQYF. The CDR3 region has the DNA TGCAGTGCCCCGGGTCGGGTACGGGAGACCCAGTACTTC.